These 28 T cell receptor beta chains originate from one sample sequenced in a study of T cell responses to AZD1222 COVID-19 vaccine. The method was immunoSEQ multiplex PCR; TCRdb's version includes in-frame clones alone and lacks a portion of them. The table records 120,000 or so clones, 90% of them present only once. This sample comprised peripheral blood, obtained on day 0 of MenACWY control vaccination. These receptors all come from an adult in good health.

This clone showed up just once. This sequence joins TRBV6-5 and TRBJ2-5; D uncertain. V was clipped by 4 bases and J by 5 bases, with 17 bases between them. From germline, CDR1 is MNHEY and CDR2 SVGAGI. The CDR3 totals 15 residues. The CDR3 here is CASSLTQLDGETQYF. The CDR3 region has the DNA TGTGCCAGCAGTTTAACACAGCTCGACGGGGAGACCCAGTACTTC.

The chain joins TRBV19 to TRBJ1-5; no clear D. Germline CDR1 is LNHDA and CDR2 is SQIVND (reference sequence). Trimming took 3 bases from V and 0 from J, leaving 12 bases between them. This CDR3 contains 16 residues. The CDR3 protein is CASSISGTNSNQPQHF. DNA for the CDR3: TGTGCCAGTAGTATTTCGGGTACCAATAGCAATCAGCCCCAGCATTTT.

The chain couples TRBV6-7 to TRBJ2-3; D possibly corresponds to TRBD2 (7 bases). TRBV6-7 is reported as an ORF; its role is uncertain. This CDR3 has 16 amino acids. The V gene lost 0 bases and the J gene lost 4 bases, with 14 bases spanning the gap. Written as DNA, the CDR3 is TGTGCCAGCAGTTACTCCCGCGGGGGCGACCCAGATACGCAGTATTTT. Amino acid sequence: CASSYSRGGDPDTQYF.

V and J are TRBV12-3 or TRBV12-4 and TRBJ2-7; D not resolved. V dropped 8 bases and J dropped 4 bases, with 12 bases sitting between them. The CDR3 has 12 residues. CDR3 sequence reads: CASSTPWYEQYF. The CDR3, as DNA: TGTGCCAGCTCCACCCCCTGGTACGAGCAGTACTTC.

The J gene is TRBJ1-3, the V gene TRBV10-2; TRBD1 matches 11 bases. Germline V CDR1 and CDR2: WSHSY, SAAADI. V trimming: 6 bases; J trimming: 3 bases; junction bases outside the gene matches: 4. The CDR3 has 15 amino acids. CDR3 coding DNA: TGCGCCAGCAGACCCGGGACAGGGGGTGGAAACACCATATATTTT. This translates into CASRPGTGGGNTIYF.

The chain carries TRBV28 and TRBJ2-7, with 7 bases matching TRBD2. Germline V lookup: CDR1 MDHEN, CDR2 SYDVKM. The CDR3 covers 15 residues. After removal of 8 bases from V and 0 bases from J, the junction contained 10 bases not matched to a gene. CDR3 region: CASFAGAGNSYEQYF. The CDR3 DNA sequence: TGTGCCAGCTTCGCAGGAGCGGGAAACTCCTACGAGCAGTACTTC.

The genes are TRBV6-1 and TRBJ1-5, with TRBD1 matching 11 bases. The CDR3 contains 16 residues. CDR1 and CDR2 (germline): MNHNS, SASEGT. The V segment lost 3 bases and the J segment 3 bases; nucleotides outside the gene matches: 4. The CDR3 loop is CASSDRDRGFNQPQHF. DNA of the CDR3: TGTGCCAGCAGTGACCGGGACAGGGGGTTCAATCAGCCCCAGCATTTT.

The CDR3 DNA reads TGCAGCGGGGGGCTAGGGAGCTCCTACAATGAGCAGTTCTTC. Encoded protein: CSGGLGSSYNEQFF. The rearrangement uses TRBV29-1 and TRBJ2-1; maybe TRBD1 (6 bases). This CDR3 comprises 14 residues. CDR1 SQVTM and CDR2 ANQGSEA come from the germline V gene. The ends were cut back, 7 bases at V and 0 bases at J, with 13 bases in the middle.

This clone was observed a few times. The V gene is TRBV6-2 or TRBV6-3, the J gene TRBJ1-5; D is unclear. V lost 6 bases to trimming and J lost 9 bases, with 9 bases between them. The CDR3 consists of 11 residues. The V gene's germline CDR1 is MNHEY and CDR2 SVGEGT. The CDR3 reads CASSALGPQHF. The DNA of the CDR3 is TGTGCCAGCAGCGCTTTGGGGCCCCAGCATTTT.

The rearrangement joins TRBV18 to TRBJ1-2, with 11 bases lining up with TRBD1. V trimming: 6 bases; J trimming: 6 bases; junction bases outside the gene matches: 6. The CDR3 is made up of 14 amino acids. CDR1 is KGHSH, CDR2 LQKENI, per germline. This CDR3 is CASSPGQGADGYTF. In DNA form, the CDR3 reads TGTGCCAGCTCTCCAGGACAGGGGGCAGATGGCTACACCTTC.

The chain recombines TRBV6-2 or TRBV6-3 with TRBJ2-2; possible D gene TRBD2, 5 bases. The germline V and J ends were trimmed by 2 bases and 5 bases, with 15 bases remaining between them. The CDR3 is 16 amino acids. Germline V gives CDR1 MNHEY, CDR2 SVGEGT. CDR3 loop: CASSYPRYGGTGELFF. In nucleotides, the CDR3 is TGTGCCAGCAGTTACCCGCGATATGGCGGGACCGGGGAGCTGTTTTTT.

The chain uses TRBV5-4 and TRBJ2-7; 14 bases match TRBD2. V shed 1 base and J 4 bases; nucleotides not matched to a gene: 4. The length of the CDR3 is 16 residues. Germline assignment: CDR1 SGHNT and CDR2 YYREEE (reference sequence). The CDR3 DNA follows: TGTGCCAGCAGCTTGCCCCGACTAGCGGGGGGGTACGAGCAGTACGTC. Amino acid sequence: CASSLPRLAGGYEQYV.

V is TRBV28 and J is TRBJ2-3, with D maybe TRBD2 (7 bases). In germline, CDR1 is MDHEN, CDR2 SYDVKM. V dropped 6 bases and J dropped 2 bases, with 15 bases sitting between them. This CDR3 has 15 amino acids. CDR3 nucleotide sequence: TGTGCCAGCAGATACGGGGGGCTCAACACAGATACGCAGTATTTT. Protein: CASRYGGLNTDTQYF.

The chain carries TRBV13 and TRBJ1-2; TRBD1 matches 7 bases. Trimming cost V 5 bases and J 2 bases; bases outside gene matches: 11. Looked up from germline, CDR1 is PRHDT and CDR2 is FYEKMQ (reference sequence). This CDR3 spans 16 amino acids. The CDR3 is CASSIHPTGANYGYTF. The CDR3 nucleotides are TGTGCCAGCAGCATACACCCCACAGGGGCCAACTATGGCTACACCTTC. Together with reference TRBV13 and TRBJ1-2, the CDR3 gives the full variable domain: AAGVIQSPRHLIKEKRETATLKCYPIPRHDTVYWYQQGPGQDPQFLISFYEKMQSDKGSIPDRFSAQQFSDYHSELNMSSLELGDSALYFCASSIHPTGANYGYTFGSGTRLTVV.

The chain has TRBV18 and TRBJ1-1; 7 bases match TRBD1. V dropped 8 bases and J dropped 1; count of bases not matched to a gene: 4. The CDR3 is 13 residues long. The germline V gene encodes CDR1 KGHSH and CDR2 LQKENI. CDR3 region: CASERQGNTEAFF. The CDR3 nucleotides read TGTGCCAGCGAGAGACAGGGGAACACTGAAGCTTTCTTT.

This clone was detected only once. The chain couples TRBV7-9 to TRBJ1-1, with 9 bases identical to TRBD1. V lost 4 bases and J lost 5; bases outside the gene matches: 5. This CDR3 is 14 amino acids long. Germline assignment: CDR1 SEHNR and CDR2 FQNEAQ (reference sequence). The DNA for the CDR3 is TGTGCCAGCAGCTATACAGGGGGCCCAACTGAAGCTTTCTTT. This translates into CASSYTGGPTEAFF.

The chain is built from TRBV3-1 (or the pseudogene TRBV3-2) and TRBJ2-7, with a weak D call TRBD2 (5 bases). The germline V gene has CDR1 LGHDT and CDR2 YNNKEL (reference sequence). Trimming removed 4 bases at V and 4 bases at J, with 14 bases between. CDR3 size: 14 residues. CDR3 sequence (DNA): TGTGCCAGCAGCCCAGACGGAGGAGGATACGAGCAGTACTTC. Amino acid sequence: CASSPDGGGYEQYF.

The genes are TRBV20-1 and TRBJ1-1; D is uncertain. Trimming cost V 3 bases and J 5 bases, with 7 bases left between them. The germline V gene encodes CDR1 DFQATT and CDR2 SNEGSKA (reference sequence). The CDR3 extends over 11 amino acids. The CDR3 loop reads CSASRQTEAFF. The CDR3, as DNA: TGCAGTGCTAGCCGACAAACTGAAGCTTTCTTT.

This clone showed up just once. V gene TRBV5-6 combines with J gene TRBJ1-5; no clear D. V shed 4 bases and J shed 1 base, with 12 bases lying between them. Germline V gives CDR1 SGHDT, CDR2 YYEEEE. The CDR3 is made up of 15 amino acids. CDR3 nucleotide sequence: TGTGCCAGCAGCCGGAGTGGCAGCAGCAATCAGCCCCAGCATTTT. It translates to CASSRSGSSNQPQHF.

Concerning this clone: This sample includes further DNA sequences coding for the same CDR3. This chain joins TRBV24-1 and TRBJ1-2, with D unclear. There are 14 residues in the CDR3. Trimming cost V 6 bases and J 4 bases, with 14 bases left between them. The germline gives CDR1 KGHDR, CDR2 SFDVKD. The CDR3 DNA is TGTGCCACCAGTACCACCCCTTACAGCTATGGCTACACCTTC. Its protein product is CATSTTPYSYGYTF.

The chain couples TRBV3-1 (or the pseudogene TRBV3-2) to TRBJ2-5, with a possible D match to TRBD2 (6 bases). Between the trimmed V and J ends, which lost 0 bases and 5 bases, there was a span of 19 bases. This CDR3 comprises 17 residues. Germline V CDR1 and CDR2: LGHDT, YNNKEL (reference sequence). For the CDR3, the DNA is TGTGCCAGCAGCCAAGAATGGGGACGGAACCGGGAGGAGACCCAGTACTTC. Its translation: CASSQEWGRNREETQYF.

V gene TRBV5-1 combines with J gene TRBJ2-1, with D maybe TRBD1 (7 bases). Germline CDR1 reads SGHRS; CDR2 reads YFSETQ. The CDR3 has 15 residues. The ends were cut back, 4 bases at V and 3 bases at J, with 14 bases in the middle. Written as DNA, the CDR3 is TGCGCCAGCAGCCCCGCGGGACAGCACTACAATGAGCAGTTCTTC. Translating gives CASSPAGQHYNEQFF.

This clone came up once. The J gene is TRBJ2-1, the V gene TRBV9; TRBD2 matches at 7 bases. This CDR3 region has 16 residues. The V and J ends lost 3 bases and 0 bases, in that order; junction bases with no gene match: 6. The germline CDR1 and CDR2 sequences are SGDLS and YYNGEE. The chain's CDR3 is CASSDLTSPSYNEQFF. The CDR3 bases are TGTGCCAGCAGCGATCTGACTAGCCCCTCCTACAATGAGCAGTTCTTC.

This sequence joins TRBV5-4 and TRBJ2-7; possibly TRBD2 for D (6 bases). This CDR3 has 16 residues. The ends were cut back, 0 bases at V and 0 bases at J, with 13 bases in the middle. Germline CDR1 SGHNT, CDR2 YYREEE (reference sequence). The CDR3 loop is CASSLDRAGHSYEQYF. The CDR3 DNA reads as TGTGCCAGCAGCTTGGATCGAGCGGGCCACTCCTACGAGCAGTACTTC.

The V and J genes are TRBV19 and TRBJ2-1, with D tentatively TRBD2 (5 bases). The CDR3 has 15 residues. CDR1 and CDR2 (germline): LNHDA, SQIVND (reference sequence). V was shortened by 9 bases and J by 4 bases, with 19 bases between the two germline ends. The CDR3 nucleotides are TGTGCCAGCTCCCCCCTAGCTTCCCTATACAATGAGCAGTTCTTC. The encoded protein is CASSPLASLYNEQFF.

This clone has only one observation. The V and J genes are TRBV3-1 (or the pseudogene TRBV3-2) and TRBJ2-3; the match to TRBD2 covers 8 bases. This CDR3 comprises 18 residues. Germline-derived CDR1 and CDR2 are LGHDT and YNNKEL (reference sequence). The V segment lost 5 bases and the J segment 1 base; nucleotides outside the gene matches: 14. DNA of the CDR3: TGTGCCAGCAGCGGAGGCCTGACGCGGGGGGCACGCACAGATACGCAGTATTTT. Protein: CASSGGLTRGARTDTQYF.

The chain links TRBV28 to TRBJ2-7; D perhaps matches TRBD2 (5 bases). V gave up 8 bases and J gave up 2 bases, with 10 bases separating them. Germline V CDR1 and CDR2: MDHEN, SYDVKM. This CDR3 spans 12 amino acids. The CDR3 loop is CASLDSAYEQYF. The CDR3 DNA reads as TGTGCCAGCCTCGATAGCGCCTACGAGCAGTACTTC.

This clone appeared once. The chain carries TRBV29-1 and TRBJ2-7, with 12 bases identical to TRBD2. Germline loops: CDR1 SQVTM, CDR2 ANQGSEA. V lost 0 bases and J lost 3; bases outside the gene matches: 3. The CDR3 length is 15 residues. The CDR3 protein is CSVEETGLAGYEQYF. DNA for the CDR3: TGCAGCGTTGAAGAAACGGGACTAGCGGGCTACGAGCAGTACTTC.